These 15 T cell receptor beta chains were all obtained from the same sample, sequenced in a study of early T cells in non-severe SARS-CoV-2 infection. One entry per CDR3 protein, called by TCRdb with MiXCR from the 5' RACE reads. The repertoire holds about 81,000 distinct CDR3 sequences, with less than 8% as singletons. Sequencing was done on a sample of whole blood. These receptors came from an adult who was a healthcare worker with PCR-confirmed SARS-CoV-2 infection or an uninfected control (not recorded which).

The rearrangement uses TRBV20-1 and TRBJ2-2, with D perhaps matching TRBD1 (6 bases). V was clipped by 5 bases and J by 5 bases, with 15 bases between them. The CDR3 runs 14 residues. The germline CDR1 and CDR2 sequences are DFQATT and SNEGSKA (reference sequence). The chain's CDR3 is CSAPLERGTGELFF. In nucleotides, the CDR3 is TGCAGTGCTCCCCTAGAGAGGGGGACCGGGGAGCTGTTTTTT.

The V and J genes are TRBV11-2 and TRBJ2-3; the D gene is possibly TRBD1 (6 bases). Trimming removed 1 base at V and 2 bases at J, with 10 bases between. Germline lookup yields CDR1 SGHAT and CDR2 FQNNGV. The CDR3 runs to 15 residues. DNA for the CDR3: TGTGCCAGCAGCTTAGTCAGGGGAAACACAGATACGCAGTATTTT. It codes for CASSLVRGNTDTQYF.

The gene calls are TRBV6-1 and TRBJ2-2; 9 nucleotides align to TRBD1. CDR3 length: 14 amino acids. After removal of 8 bases from V and 3 bases from J, the junction contained 4 bases not matched to a gene. Germline loops: CDR1 MNHNS, CDR2 SASEGT. The DNA for the CDR3 is TGTGCCAGCCGGGACAGGGTGCACACCGGGGAGCTGTTTTTT. As protein: CASRDRVHTGELFF.

This clonotype appeared a few times. The V call is TRBV5-6, the J call TRBJ1-6; D remains unclear. V lost 2 bases to trimming and J lost 9 bases, with 12 bases between them. Germline-derived CDR1 and CDR2 are SGHDT and YYEEEE. This CDR3 region has 14 residues. CDR3 sequence reads: CASSFGQATSPLHF. In DNA form, the CDR3 reads TGTGCCAGCAGCTTTGGGCAGGCAACTTCACCCCTCCACTTT.

This clonotype was detected ten times or more. This sequence joins TRBV9 and TRBJ2-1; 7 bases line up with TRBD1. With V trimmed by 3 bases and J by 6 bases, 6 bases remained unmatched. There are 14 residues in the CDR3. Looked up from germline, CDR1 is SGDLS and CDR2 is YYNGEE. DNA for the CDR3: TGTGCCAGCAGCGACGGACAGGCTTCCAATGAGCAGTTCTTC. It codes for CASSDGQASNEQFF.

This clonotype was seen ten or more times. The chain is built from TRBV12-5 and TRBJ2-1; D is perhaps TRBD2 (5 bases). Looked up from germline, CDR1 is LGHNT and CDR2 is FRNRAP. There are 11 residues in the CDR3. With 5 bases removed from V and 9 bases from J, the gap between germline ends came to 8 bases. CDR3 region: CASGRGSEQFF. The CDR3, as DNA: TGTGCTAGTGGTCGAGGGTCTGAGCAGTTCTTC.

At least ten counts were recorded for this clonotype. V is TRBV2 and J is TRBJ2-2, with D unresolved. In germline, CDR1 is SNHLY, CDR2 FYNNEI. This CDR3 has 15 residues. Trimming removed 3 bases from V and 2 bases from J, with 10 bases in between. The DNA of the CDR3 is TGTGCCAGCAGTGATCAGTCAGTTAACACCGGGGAGCTGTTTTTT. This codes for CASSDQSVNTGELFF. Supplemented by reference TRBV2 and TRBJ2-2, the full variable domain reads EPEVTQTPSHQVTQMGQEVILRCVPISNHLYFYWYRQILGQKVEFLVSFYNNEISEKSEIFDDQFSVERPDGSNFTLKIRSTKLEDSAMYFCASSDQSVNTGELFFGEGSRLTVL.

This clonotype was observed at least ten times. The chain links TRBV28 to TRBJ1-2; D perhaps matches TRBD1 (6 bases). The CDR3 is made up of 13 amino acids. The V end was cut by 6 bases, the J end by 0 bases, with 8 bases between. The germline V gene encodes CDR1 MDHEN and CDR2 SYDVKM. The CDR3 protein is CASRYRANYGYTF. CDR3 nucleotide sequence: TGTGCCAGCAGATACAGGGCTAACTATGGCTACACCTTC.

There are a few counts of this clonotype. The V call is TRBV7-9, the J call TRBJ2-5; weak D call: TRBD1 (5 bases). This CDR3 is built from 14 residues. Germline CDR1 SEHNR, CDR2 FQNEAQ (reference sequence). Trimming removed 0 bases from V and 4 bases from J, with 9 bases in between. The CDR3 reads CASSLAQGLETQYF. DNA for the CDR3: TGTGCCAGCAGCTTAGCGCAGGGCTTAGAGACCCAGTACTTC.

This clonotype was counted between two and nine times. V and J are TRBV10-3 and TRBJ2-5; D may correspond to TRBD1 or TRBD2 (5 bases each). CDR1 is ENHRY, CDR2 SYGVKD, per germline. The CDR3 contains 15 residues. The V gene lost 3 bases and the J gene lost 2 bases, with 13 bases spanning the gap. CDR3 DNA sequence: TGTGCCATCAGTGATGGGCAGGGAGTACAAGAGACCCAGTACTTC. This sequence encodes CAISDGQGVQETQYF.

This clonotype was picked up a small number of times. The rearrangement uses TRBV27 and TRBJ2-1; maybe TRBD1 (5 bases). The V and J ends lost 3 bases and 8 bases respectively, with 14 bases between them. The CDR3 contains 14 residues. Germline V gene sequence: CDR1 MNHEY, CDR2 SMNVEV (reference sequence). The CDR3 spells CASSFREKGYEQFF. The CDR3 nucleotides read TGTGCCAGCAGTTTTAGGGAAAAGGGGTATGAGCAGTTCTTC.

The gene calls are TRBV7-8 and TRBJ1-2; D unresolved. The length of the CDR3 is 18 residues. Trimming removed 5 bases from V and 1 base from J, with 23 bases in between. Germline-derived CDR1 and CDR2 are SGHVS and FQNEAQ. CDR3 in DNA: TGTGCCAGCAGCCCCCCATTACCCGGGAGCGCATTTAACTATGGCTACACCTTC. Its protein product is CASSPPLPGSAFNYGYTF.

This clonotype showed up many times. This chain joins TRBV4-2 and TRBJ2-2, with 12 bases aligning to TRBD2. After removal of 1 base from V and 4 bases from J, the junction contained 1 base not matched to a gene. Germline CDR1 is LGHNA and CDR2 is YNFKEQ. CDR3 length equals 16 residues. The DNA for the CDR3 is TGTGCCAGCAGCCAAGGGACTAGCGGGGTCACCGGGGAGCTGTTTTTT. Amino acid sequence: CASSQGTSGVTGELFF.

The table lists this clonotype with a few counts. J is TRBJ2-7 and V is TRBV10-3; a possible D gene is TRBD2 (6 bases). Germline CDR1 and CDR2: ENHRY and SYGVKD. The CDR3 totals 15 residues. V was clipped by 5 bases and J by 2 bases, with 16 bases between them. The CDR3 spells CAISHTTSGAYEQYF. CDR3 coding DNA: TGTGCCATCAGTCATACGACTAGTGGGGCCTACGAGCAGTACTTC.

This clonotype was observed many times. The chain links TRBV19 to TRBJ2-3; perhaps TRBD1 as D (6 bases). The V and J ends lost 3 bases and 4 bases respectively, with 8 bases between them. The CDR3 has 13 residues. The germline V gene has CDR1 LNHDA and CDR2 SQIVND (reference sequence). The DNA for the CDR3 is TGTGCCAGTAGTATCCCAGGGGCAGATACGCAGTATTTT. It specifies CASSIPGADTQYF.